These 24 T cell receptor beta chains were sequenced from one sample in a study of T cell responses to AZD1222 COVID-19 vaccine. Libraries were prepared by immunoSEQ multiplex PCR; TCRdb keeps only in-frame clonotypes and omits some of them. This table holds over 100,000 clones, around 90% found once. The sequencing used peripheral blood, collected on day 0 of AZD1222 vaccination. The receptors shown here come from an adult in good health.

This clone appeared a single time. This chain joins TRBV5-1 and TRBJ1-1, with TRBD1 matching over 7 bases. The CDR3 contains 15 residues. From germline, CDR1 is SGHRS and CDR2 YFSETQ. J lost 4 bases, V lost 5 bases, and 11 bases had no gene match. The CDR3 nucleotides read TGCGCCAGCAGGTCAGCGACAGGGTTTTTCACTGAAGCTTTCTTT. It specifies CASRSATGFFTEAFF.

This chain links TRBV5-5 with TRBJ2-1, with D hard to call. CDR1 is SGHKS and CDR2 is YYEKEE in the germline V gene (reference sequence). This CDR3 region has 12 residues. The V end was cut by 0 bases, the J end by 9 bases, with 7 bases between. CDR3 sequence: CASSLGRVEQFF. The CDR3 DNA reads TGTGCCAGCAGCTTGGGCCGGGTTGAGCAGTTCTTC.

The J gene is TRBJ2-5, the V gene TRBV29-1; D is unclear. Germline V gives CDR1 SQVTM, CDR2 ANQGSEA. The V end lost 8 bases, the J end lost 5 bases, and 18 bases lay between the germline ends. This CDR3 has 13 amino acids. CDR3 amino acids: CSSREAPPETQYF. The CDR3 coding sequence is TGCAGCTCTCGAGAGGCGCCCCCGGAGACCCAGTACTTC. Supplemented by reference TRBV29-1 and TRBJ2-5, the full variable domain reads SAVISQKPSRDICQRGTSLTIQCQVDSQVTMMFWYRQQPGQSLTLIATANQGSEATYESGFVIDKFPISRPNLTFSTLTVSNMSPEDSSIYLCSSREAPPETQYFGPGTRLLVL.

The rearrangement joins TRBV7-9 to TRBJ1-4; D is unclear. V lost 2 bases to trimming and J lost 8 bases, with 9 bases between them. Per the germline V gene, CDR1 is SEHNR and CDR2 is FQNEAQ (reference sequence). This CDR3 is built from 13 residues. The CDR3 DNA reads TGTGCCAGCAGCTTATTGTGGGGAGAAAAACTGTTTTTT. It encodes CASSLLWGEKLFF.

This clone has more than one count but fewer than ten. This rearrangement joins TRBV27 to TRBJ2-1, with 8 positions matching TRBD2. Germline CDR1 MNHEY, CDR2 SMNVEV (reference sequence). The CDR3 is made up of 16 amino acids. The junction had 15 bases not matched to a gene; V was cut back by 5 bases and J by 9 bases. The CDR3 is CASSVPLAGGLIEQFF. The CDR3 bases are TGTGCCAGCAGTGTCCCCCTCGCGGGGGGTTTGATTGAGCAGTTCTTC.

The chain uses TRBV28 and TRBJ2-7; no definite D call. The germline V and J ends were trimmed by 7 bases and 0 bases, with 13 bases remaining between them. CDR1 is MDHEN and CDR2 is SYDVKM in the germline V gene. The CDR3 consists of 14 residues. CDR3 coding DNA: TGTGCCAGCACCAGGAGAAGGAGCTCCTACGAGCAGTACTTC. As protein: CASTRRRSSYEQYF.

This chain uses TRBV30 with TRBJ2-1, with D possibly matching TRBD1 (6 bases). This CDR3 contains 13 residues. V gave up 3 bases and J gave up 6 bases, with 12 bases separating them. Per the germline V gene, CDR1 is GTSNPN and CDR2 is SVGIG (reference sequence). The CDR3 DNA follows: TGTGCCTGGAGGGAGACAGGTTTCAATGAGCAGTTCTTC. This encodes CAWRETGFNEQFF.

The genes are TRBV3-1 (or the pseudogene TRBV3-2) and TRBJ1-1, with 8 bases lining up with TRBD1. The CDR3 extends over 13 amino acids. V gave up 1 base and J gave up 11 bases; unmatched junction bases: 6. Germline CDR1 LGHDT, CDR2 YNNKEL (reference sequence). CDR3 sequence (DNA): TGTGCCAGCAGCCAAGTGACAGGGGAAAGGGCTTTCTTT. This sequence encodes CASSQVTGERAFF.

V is TRBV10-3 and J is TRBJ2-1; D uncertain. The germline V gene encodes CDR1 ENHRY and CDR2 SYGVKD. V was cut by 10 bases and J by 0 bases, with 19 bases left in between. The CDR3 sequence is 16 residues long. The CDR3 is CATKVTVASSYNEQFF. CDR3 sequence (DNA): TGTGCCACCAAAGTCACGGTAGCTAGCTCCTACAATGAGCAGTTCTTC.

V and J are TRBV2 and TRBJ1-6, with D hard to call. Germline CDR1 is SNHLY and CDR2 is FYNNEI. This CDR3 is 14 amino acids long. V was shortened by 3 bases and J by 4 bases, with 7 bases between the two germline ends. CDR3 protein: CASSELDYNSPLHF. Here the CDR3 DNA reads TGTGCCAGCAGTGAGCTTGATTATAATTCACCCCTCCACTTT.

The chain recombines TRBV27 with TRBJ2-1; 13 nucleotides agree with TRBD2. Losses at the gene ends were 3 bases for V and 9 bases for J; bases not matched to a gene: 5. CDR1 is MNHEY and CDR2 is SMNVEV in the germline V gene (reference sequence). This CDR3 spans 15 amino acids. The DNA of the CDR3 is TGTGCCAGCAGTTTTCAACTAGCGGGAGGGCCTGAGCAGTTCTTC. This sequence encodes CASSFQLAGGPEQFF.

V gene TRBV30 combines with J gene TRBJ1-6; 8 bases align to TRBD1. V shed 2 bases and J 7 bases; nucleotides not matched to a gene: 10. Germline V gives CDR1 GTSNPN, CDR2 SVGIG (reference sequence). The CDR3 loop spans 16 amino acids. The CDR3, as DNA: TGTGCCTGGAGTCAGGCCGGACAGGGCAAAAATTCACCCCTCCACTTT. Amino acid sequence: CAWSQAGQGKNSPLHF.

The chain combines TRBV3-1 (or the pseudogene TRBV3-2) with TRBJ2-4, with D unresolved. V was shortened by 2 bases and J by 14 bases, with 13 bases between the two germline ends. Germline loops: CDR1 LGHDT, CDR2 YNNKEL (reference sequence). This CDR3 is built from 12 residues. This CDR3 reads CASSQSTWSKYF. As DNA, the CDR3 is TGTGCCAGCAGCCAATCGACATGGTCTAAGTACTTC.

CDR3 bases: TGTGCCAGCGCCGGTGAAGCGGCAGGAGGAGAGACCCAGTACTTC. This translates into CASAGEAAGGETQYF. The chain is built from TRBV2 and TRBJ2-5; TRBD2 is a possible D gene (5 bases). CDR1 is SNHLY, CDR2 FYNNEI, per germline. Deletions cut 8 bases from V and 4 bases from J, with 20 bases between. The CDR3 spans 15 residues. Based on the CDR3 plus reference TRBV2 and TRBJ2-5, the full variable domain is EPEVTQTPSHQVTQMGQEVILRCVPISNHLYFYWYRQILGQKVEFLVSFYNNEISEKSEIFDDQFSVERPDGSNFTLKIRSTKLEDSAMYFCASAGEAAGGETQYFGPGTRLLVL.

This chain uses TRBV4-2 with TRBJ1-2, with 7 nucleotides matching TRBD1. With V trimmed by 2 bases and J by 0 bases, 6 bases remained unmatched. Germline V gives CDR1 LGHNA, CDR2 YNFKEQ. CDR3 size: 16 residues. CDR3 nucleotide sequence: TGTGCCAGCAGCCAACAATCCGGGACAGCTAACTATGGCTACACCTTC. Translating it yields CASSQQSGTANYGYTF.

J is TRBJ2-1 and V is TRBV21-1; the table's D call of TRBD2 was not tested on the DNA. TRBV21-1 is designated a pseudogene. The CDR3 loop spans 16 amino acids. The CDR3 reads CASSAFWRLADNEQFF. The CDR3 DNA sequence: TGTGCCAGCAGCGCCTTCTGGCGACTAGCGGACAATGAGCAGTTCTTC.

V usage is TRBV5-6 and J usage is TRBJ1-2; the match to TRBD1 covers 7 bases. V gave up 4 bases and J gave up 2 bases; unmatched junction bases: 8. The CDR3 contains 15 residues. The germline gives CDR1 SGHDT, CDR2 YYEEEE. The CDR3, as DNA: TGTGCCAGCAGCAATGGTCCGGGACAGAACTATGGCTACACCTTC. Protein: CASSNGPGQNYGYTF.

CDR3: CASSRGWGRDQPQHF. CDR3 sequence (DNA): TGTGCCAGCAGCCGAGGATGGGGGCGCGACCAGCCCCAGCATTTT. V gene TRBV7-8 combines with J gene TRBJ1-5; possible D gene TRBD1, 6 bases. CDR3 length: 15 amino acids. V was shortened by 5 bases and J by 7 bases, with 18 bases between the two germline ends. Germline-derived CDR1 and CDR2 are SGHVS and FQNEAQ.

This chain joins TRBV10-2 and TRBJ2-7; 7 bases are shared with TRBD1. This CDR3 has 14 amino acids. CDR1 is WSHSY and CDR2 is SAAADI in the germline V gene. V dropped 10 bases and J dropped 2; count of bases not matched to a gene: 11. CDR3 DNA: TGCGCCACCGAACCGACAGGGTCGCCCTACGAGCAGTACTTC. Residues: CATEPTGSPYEQYF.

The chain employs TRBV5-6 and TRBJ2-7, with D unresolved. There are 12 residues in the CDR3. The germline gives CDR1 SGHDT, CDR2 YYEEEE. The V end lost 2 bases, the J end lost 3 bases, and 6 bases lay between the germline ends. The CDR3 loop is CASSFGGYEQYF. CDR3 nucleotide sequence: TGTGCCAGCAGCTTTGGTGGCTACGAGCAGTACTTC.

V gene TRBV18 combines with J gene TRBJ2-2, with a possible D match to TRBD1 (7 bases). V lost 6 bases, J lost 0 bases, and 11 bases lay in between. CDR3 length equals 15 residues. Germline-derived CDR1 and CDR2 are KGHSH and LQKENI. The CDR3 DNA reads as TGTGCCAGCTCGGCGGGACAGCCGAACACCGGGGAGCTGTTTTTT. Encoded protein: CASSAGQPNTGELFF.

J is TRBJ2-7 and V is TRBV6-5; 7 positions match TRBD1. The CDR3 sequence is 14 residues long. The germline V gene has CDR1 MNHEY and CDR2 SVGAGI. With V trimmed by 0 bases and J by 3 bases, 2 bases remained unmatched. The CDR3 loop is CASSYSGTDYEQYF. As DNA, the CDR3 is TGTGCCAGCAGTTACTCAGGGACAGACTACGAGCAGTACTTC.

In its sample, this clone was seen once. The chain uses TRBV18 and TRBJ1-6, with unresolved D. This CDR3 is 15 amino acids long. Trimming removed 0 bases from V and 9 bases from J, with 12 bases in between. Germline assignment: CDR1 KGHSH and CDR2 LQKENI. The CDR3 protein is CASSPPTGWGSPLHF. In nucleotides, the CDR3 is TGTGCCAGCTCACCACCGACGGGCTGGGGTTCACCCCTCCACTTT.

This clone is a singleton in its sample. This chain joins TRBV28 and TRBJ1-3, with D tentatively TRBD1 (5 bases). V lost 4 bases and J 1 base, leaving 8 bases between the germline ends. The CDR3 is 14 residues long. Germline CDR1 is MDHEN and CDR2 is SYDVKM. CDR3 nucleotides: TGTGCCAGCAGTTCCCCAGGGTCTGGAAACACCATATATTTT. Residues: CASSSPGSGNTIYF.